A selection of T cell receptor beta chains follows, all from one sample in a study of OX40 agonist ivuxolimab in advanced cancers. Sequenced by immunoSEQ multiplex PCR; TCRdb stores in-frame clones only, minus some. Of 80,000 or so clones listed, roughly 90% are singletons. The sample was CD4+ or CD8+ T cells sorted from blood, taken in a trial of the OX40 agonist ivuxolimab. These receptors came from an adult with an advanced solid tumor such as melanoma, head and neck, liver or kidney cancer. The CDR3 runs from the conserved cysteine through the conserved F or W. Each record gives: D gene, J gene, V gene, clone size, CDR3 DNA, CDR3 protein. The D gene is left open where the match is weak. The size of a clone is reported for some rows only, either as once, few or many, or as a class for expanded clones.

- | TRBJ1-4 | TRBV7-9 | - | TGTGCCAGCAGTCTAAAGAGGCAGGACCATAATGAAAAACTGTTTTTT | CASSLKRQDHNEKLFF
- | TRBJ1-6 | TRBV11-3 | few | TGTGCCAGCAGCTTAGATATTTCGGCACCCCTCCACTTT | CASSLDISAPLHF
- | TRBJ2-6 | TRBV11-2 | - | TGTGCCAGCAGCCACCTAAACAGGGCCTCCTACTCTGGGGCCAACGTCCTGACTTTC | CASSHLNRASYSGANVLTF
TRBD1 | TRBJ2-6 | TRBV9 | - | TGTGCCAGCAGCCAGGGACAGGGCTCTCTTGGGGCCAACGTCCTGACTTTC | CASSQGQGSLGANVLTF
- | TRBJ1-5 | TRBV7-8 | - | TGTGCCAGCAGTCCCCACCGACAGGGCAATCAGCCCCAGCATTTT | CASSPHRQGNQPQHF
- | TRBJ1-5 | TRBV28 | once | TGTGCCAGCAGTTCCTCAGGGGACCAGCCCCAGCATTTT | CASSSSGDQPQHF
- | TRBJ2-3 | TRBV5-1 | - | TGCGCCAGCAGCGAGAGAGATACGCAGTATTTT | CASSERDTQYF
- | TRBJ2-3 | TRBV5-1 | - | TGCGCCAGCAGCTTGGAGGGCAGAAGAGCCACAGATACGCAGTATTTT | CASSLEGRRATDTQYF
TRBD1 | TRBJ2-2 | TRBV9 | - | TGTGCCAGCAGCGTAGAGGGACAGCCCACCGGGGAGCTGTTTTTT | CASSVEGQPTGELFF
- | TRBJ1-5 | TRBV19 | few | TGTGCCAGTAGCAGTCAGGGGCCCCAGCATTTT | CASSSQGPQHF
- | TRBJ1-1 | TRBV7-3 | - | TGTGCCAGCAGCCAAACGATAAACACTGAAGCTTTCTTT | CASSQTINTEAFF
- | TRBJ2-3 | TRBV5-1 | - | TGCGCCAGCAGCCAAGGGCTCGACACGCAGTATTTT | CASSQGLDTQYF
- | TRBJ1-4 | TRBV4-1 | - | TGCGCCAGCAGCCAACTGTATGAAAAACTGTTTTTT | CASSQLYEKLFF
- | TRBJ1-3 | TRBV9 | - | TGTGCCAGCAGCGGGGGCAGGGTAGGGTTTGGAAACACCATATATTTT | CASSGGRVGFGNTIYF
- | TRBJ1-5 | TRBV30 | few | TGTGCCTGGTGCCGGGGACAAAATCAGCCCCAGCATTTT | CAWCRGQNQPQHF
- | TRBJ1-6 | TRBV18 | - | TGTGCCAGCTCACCTCCAAGGACCCTCGGGTCACCCCTCCACTTT | CASSPPRTLGSPLHF
- | TRBJ1-2 | TRBV20-1 | - | TGCAGTTTAAAGGGGTTCTATGGCTACACCTTC | CSLKGFYGYTF
TRBD1 | TRBJ1-1 | TRBV5-1 | - | TGCGCCAGCAGCTTTTCCCGGGCAGGGGGGCTCACTGAAGCTTTCTTT | CASSFSRAGGLTEAFF